Sequencing of this TCR beta chain was carried out in a study of blood T cells in healthy people across ages. PCR was performed a second time for about 6 to 12 cycles using a sample-barcoded 5' primer and a J-beta primer mix. MiXCR, run by TCRdb on the 5' RACE reads, gives a single entry per CDR3 protein. The sample shows 1.5 million to 2 million distinct CDR3 sequences, roughly a third of them seen only once. Whole-study results and caveats: Expanded clonotype shifts may have been confounded, as the donors had an unknown CMV status.

About this clonotype: The antigen is unknown. A read error may produce the germline difference seen at one junction end.

The CDR3 has 15 residues. Per germline, CDR1 LNHNV and CDR2 YYDKDF (reference sequence). There were healthy Caucasian individuals from Russia, aged roughly 6 to 100, serving as donors. The sequencing input was blood. The J gene is TRBJ2-6, the V gene TRBV15; D is perhaps TRBD1 (5 bases). This receptor was identified in a woman aged 25 to 39 in good health. The CDR3 DNA is TGTGCCACCAGCCCAAGGGGCTCTGGGGCCAACGTCCGGACTTTC. Amino acid sequence: CATSPRGSGANVRTF.